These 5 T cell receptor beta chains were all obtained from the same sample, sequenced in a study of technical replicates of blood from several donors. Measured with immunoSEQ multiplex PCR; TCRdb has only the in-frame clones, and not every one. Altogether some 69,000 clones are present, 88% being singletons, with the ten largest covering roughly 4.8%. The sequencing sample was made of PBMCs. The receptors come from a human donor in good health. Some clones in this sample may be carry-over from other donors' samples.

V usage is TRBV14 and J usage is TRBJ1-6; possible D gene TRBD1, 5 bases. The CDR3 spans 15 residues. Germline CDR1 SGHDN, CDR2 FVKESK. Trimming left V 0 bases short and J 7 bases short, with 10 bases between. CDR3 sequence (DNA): TGTGCCAGCAGCCAAGAACGGGGGACCAATTCACCCCTCCACTTT. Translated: CASSQERGTNSPLHF.

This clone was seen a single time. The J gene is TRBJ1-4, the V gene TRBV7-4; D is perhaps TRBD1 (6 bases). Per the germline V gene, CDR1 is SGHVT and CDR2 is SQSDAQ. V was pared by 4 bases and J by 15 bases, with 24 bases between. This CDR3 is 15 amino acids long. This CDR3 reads CASSSGQPTLNWVFF. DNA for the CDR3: TGTGCCAGCAGCTCTGGACAGCCCACACTAAATTGGGTGTTTTTT.

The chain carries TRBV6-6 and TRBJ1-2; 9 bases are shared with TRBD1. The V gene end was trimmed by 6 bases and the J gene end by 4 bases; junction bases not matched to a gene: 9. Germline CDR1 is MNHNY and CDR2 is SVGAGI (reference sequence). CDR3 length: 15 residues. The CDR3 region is CASRADRGFSYGYTF. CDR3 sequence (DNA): TGTGCCAGCAGAGCCGACAGGGGGTTTAGCTATGGCTACACCTTC.

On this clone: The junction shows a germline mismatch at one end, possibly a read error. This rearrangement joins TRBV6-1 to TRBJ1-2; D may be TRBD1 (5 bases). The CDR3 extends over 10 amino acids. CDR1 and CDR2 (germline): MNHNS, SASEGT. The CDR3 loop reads CASSEEQENF. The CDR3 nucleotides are TGTGCCAGCAGTGAAGAACAGGAAAACTTC.

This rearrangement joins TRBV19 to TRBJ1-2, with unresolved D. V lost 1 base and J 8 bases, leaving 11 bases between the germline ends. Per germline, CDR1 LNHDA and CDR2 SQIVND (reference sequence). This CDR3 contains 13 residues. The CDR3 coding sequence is TGTGCCAGTAGTATAGTACAGTTAGGCGGCTACACCTTC. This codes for CASSIVQLGGYTF.